This TCR beta chain was obtained from a study of CD4 T cells in relation to SARS-CoV-2 and coronaviruses. The data were produced by immunoSEQ multiplex PCR, yet TCRdb's version contains in-frame clones alone and is incomplete. Seen here are more than 25,000 clones, 60% to 85% observed once, and the top ten hold about an eighth. The unexposed donors gave CD4+ T cells in about 2010-2018, prior to COVID-19. CD4+ T cells were isolated from the cells after more than nine days of culture. Concerning this clone: Its target is not known.

What was sequenced was CD4+ T cells from PBMCs, cultured in vitro. This sequence originates from a human donor in good health.

The CDR3 reads CASSGGQGRDTEAFF. In DNA form, the CDR3 reads TGTGCCAGCAGTGGGGGACAGGGGAGGGACACTGAAGCTTTCTTT. This chain connects TRBV2 to TRBJ1-1, with TRBD1 matching 10 bases. The CDR3 length is 15 residues. Germline-derived CDR1 and CDR2 are SNHLY and FYNNEI. V lost 4 bases, J lost 3 bases, and 5 bases stayed unmatched.